This T cell receptor (beta chain) was documented in a study of blood T cell repertoires in COVID-19. Study details: There were acute and convalescent COVID-19 samples, and they came from the United States, Italy and Spain.

Those who participated ranged in age from about 18 to 95 years and resided in about two dozen US areas. Original methodology: Estimation of nucleated cell counts relied on the amplification of reference gene primers. Generated by immunoSEQ multiplex PCR, the TCRdb table keeps only in-frame clones and is missing some. V, J and clone size are taken as reported in that table, and D and trimming were inferred from the DNA itself. The table lists about 280,000 clones, 80% to 90% of them singletons. The CDR3 is made up of 14 amino acids. CDR1 is SGHRS and CDR2 is YFSETQ in the germline V gene. Trimming removed 3 bases from V and 3 bases from J, with 11 bases in between.

V gene TRBV5-1 combines with J gene TRBJ2-3; TRBD2 is a possible D gene (6 bases). This receptor was obtained from a woman between 25 and 40 years old with acute COVID-19. The source material was PBMCs or T cells enriched from blood (not recorded which). The CDR3 sequence is CASSSMGGTDTQYF. The CDR3 DNA is TGCGCCAGCAGCTCGATGGGGGGAACAGATACGCAGTATTTT.